Each of the 10 T cell receptor beta chains below was sequenced from the same sample in a study of T cells in Graves' hyperthyroidism and ophthalmopathy. RNA transcripts yielded amplified TCR beta CDR3 regions. Carried out on the TCR CDR3, a first-round RT-PCR used the HTBI primer set. TCRdb reprocessed the multiplex PCR reads with MiXCR, giving one entry per CDR3 protein. This sample has about 640,000 distinct CDR3 sequences, with less than 25% found just once. Sequencing used blood. The origin of the receptors is a man younger than 40 with Graves' ophthalmopathy.

In regard to this clonotype: A read error may explain this, as a much larger clone is one base away. The chain links TRBV20-1 to TRBJ2-1; D perhaps matches TRBD2 (7 bases). The J call is doubtful: the DNA matches TRBJ2-7 better. This CDR3 comprises 15 residues. In germline, CDR1 is DFQATT, CDR2 SNEGSKA (reference sequence). This chain's CDR3 is CSALIMRGRDNEQYF. In DNA form, the CDR3 reads TGCAGTGCCCTCATTATGCGGGGGCGCGACAATGAGCAGTACTTC.

This clonotype occurred a few times. The chain uses TRBV2 and TRBJ2-2, with D possibly being TRBD2 (6 bases). The CDR3 covers 14 residues. The germline CDR1 and CDR2 sequences are SNHLY and FYNNEI. V lost 5 bases and J lost 6, with 13 bases in between. The CDR3 DNA sequence: TGTGCCAGCAGTTTGTTCGGGAGTGCCGGGGAGCTGTTTTTT. This translates into CASSLFGSAGELFF.

This clonotype was recorded many times. V usage is TRBV11-1 and J usage is TRBJ2-2; D may match TRBD1 or TRBD2 (6 bases each). Looked up from germline, CDR1 is SGHAT and CDR2 is FQDESV (reference sequence). The CDR3 contains 16 residues. Trimming removed 4 bases from V and 3 bases from J, with 15 bases in between. The CDR3 protein is CASSSFRGRHTGELFF. CDR3 in DNA: TGTGCCAGCAGCTCGTTTCGGGGGCGCCACACCGGGGAGCTGTTTTTT.

The chain employs TRBV11-2 and TRBJ2-2; D is uncertain. This CDR3 has 15 residues. Germline assignment: CDR1 SGHAT and CDR2 FQNNGV. Between the trimmed V and J ends, which lost 2 bases and 2 bases, there was a span of 9 bases. The CDR3 region has the DNA TGTGCCAGCAGCTTAATGCAAAAAAACACCGGGGAGCTGTTTTTT. Its translation is CASSLMQKNTGELFF.

With regard to this clonotype: Sequence at one end of the junction differs from germline and may be a read error. The rearrangement links TRBV5-1 to TRBJ2-2, with D tentatively TRBD1 (6 bases). The germline gives CDR1 SGHRS, CDR2 YFSETQ. The length of the CDR3 is 18 residues. The CDR3 sequence: CASSLYRDIIANTGELFF. CDR3 in DNA: TGTGCCAGCAGCCTCTACCGGGACATTATAGCGAACACCGGGGAGCTGTTTTTT. Supplemented by reference TRBV5-1 and TRBJ2-2, the full variable domain reads KAGVTQTPRYLIKTRGQQVTLSCSPISGHRSVSWYQQTPGQGLQFLFEYFSETQRNKGNFPGRFSGRQFSNSRSEMNVSTLELGDSALYLCASSLYRDIIANTGELFFGEGSRLTVL.

This clonotype came up many times. The chain couples TRBV28 to TRBJ2-1, with TRBD2 matching over 7 bases. The V gene end was trimmed by 2 bases and the J gene end by 0 bases; junction bases not matched to a gene: 1. CDR3 size: 15 residues. From germline, CDR1 is MDHEN and CDR2 SYDVKM. The CDR3 protein is CASSLAGDSYNEQFF. CDR3 in DNA: TGTGCCAGCAGTTTAGCGGGAGACTCCTACAATGAGCAGTTCTTC.

This clonotype has a count of ten or more. The chain has TRBV5-1 and TRBJ2-1, with D possibly TRBD1 on 5 matching bases. This CDR3 has 15 residues. Trimming pared 4 bases from V and 0 bases from J, leaving 11 bases between. CDR1 is SGHRS and CDR2 is YFSETQ in the germline V gene. CDR3 loop: CASSQRQTSYNEQFF. The CDR3 DNA reads as TGCGCCAGCAGCCAGCGACAGACCTCCTACAATGAGCAGTTCTTC.

The sample holds a few counts of this clonotype. The chain recombines TRBV7-9 with TRBJ2-2; D is ambiguous. The germline V and J ends were trimmed by 3 bases and 4 bases, with 9 bases remaining between them. CDR3 length equals 14 residues. Germline V lookup: CDR1 SEHNR, CDR2 FQNEAQ (reference sequence). This chain's CDR3 is CASSFKGVTGELFF. In DNA, the CDR3 is TGTGCCAGCAGCTTCAAGGGTGTCACCGGGGAGCTGTTTTTT. Complete variable domain (other parts from reference TRBV7-9 and TRBJ2-2): DTGVSQNPRHKITKRGQNVTFRCDPISEHNRLYWYRQTLGQGPEFLTYFQNEAQLEKSRLLSDRFSAERPKGSFSTLEIQRTEQGDSAMYLCASSFKGVTGELFFGEGSRLTVL.

About this clonotype: This sequence may be a read error, since a much larger clone differs from it by one base. V and J are TRBV6-1 and TRBJ2-7; 16 bases align to TRBD2. Germline V gives CDR1 MNHNS, CDR2 SASEGT. The CDR3 sequence is 18 residues long. In DNA, the CDR3 is TGTGCCAGCAGTGCCGGGACTAGCGGGAGGGATCCTTACTACGGGCAGTACTTC. It is translated as CASSAGTSGRDPYYGQYF.

The J gene is TRBJ2-7, the V gene TRBV5-5; perhaps D is TRBD1 or TRBD2 (5 bases each). The CDR3 contains 14 residues. The germline gives CDR1 SGHKS, CDR2 YYEKEE (reference sequence). The ends were cut back, 4 bases at V and 1 base at J, with 12 bases in the middle. CDR3 amino acids: CASSGKGESYEQYF. CDR3 DNA: TGTGCCAGCAGCGGGAAAGGGGAGTCCTACGAGCAGTACTTC.